What follows is one T cell receptor beta chain and its context. Its antigen is unidentified. Produced via immunoSEQ multiplex PCR; TCRdb's table is partial and in-frame only. The sample holds some 120,000 clones; 70% to 90% are singletons and the top ten take around 12%. The data were obtained in a study of T cell responses to AZD1222 COVID-19 vaccine. Background on the study: Combined were second doses at about 4 or about 12 weeks. Findings and caveats of the study: The study found Spike-specific TCR breadth and depth rose after two AZD1222 doses.

CDR3 length equals 14 residues. J was trimmed by 6 bases and V by 5 bases; bases with no gene match: 8. Germline-derived CDR1 and CDR2 are SGHNT and YENEEA. This clonotype was obtained from an adult in good health. This sample comprised peripheral blood, obtained on day 0 of AZD1222 vaccination. The chain joins TRBV11-3 to TRBJ1-1; 8 bases fit TRBD1. CDR3 sequence: CASSDRDRGAEAFF. The CDR3 region has the DNA TGTGCCAGCAGCGACAGAGACAGGGGCGCTGAAGCTTTCTTT.